Each of the 19 T cell receptor beta chains below was sequenced from the same sample in a study of cytomegalovirus exposure and HLA in healthy donors. Researchers ran the PCR with 60 Vbeta and 13 Jbeta primers. The repertoire was sequenced with immunoSEQ multiplex PCR; TCRdb's copy has only in-frame clones and lacks some. Here the sample spans about 160,000 clones, 82% being singletons. The specimen was PBMCs. The receptor source for this set is a girl aged 2 to 9 in good health and CMV-seropositive.

This clone was detected a few times. This chain joins TRBV6-4 and TRBJ2-3; the match to TRBD2 covers 10 bases. The CDR3 length is 15 residues. V lost 6 bases, J lost 5 bases, and 8 bases stayed unmatched. CDR1 is MRHNA, CDR2 SNTAGT, per germline. This chain's CDR3 is CASSEQSGRGDTQYF. The CDR3 bases are TGTGCCAGCAGCGAGCAGAGCGGGAGGGGAGATACGCAGTATTTT.

The genes are TRBV5-4 and TRBJ1-4, with D perhaps matching TRBD1 (6 bases). V was shortened by 3 bases and J by 8 bases, with 17 bases between the two germline ends. This CDR3 is built from 15 residues. The germline V gene encodes CDR1 SGHNT and CDR2 YYREEE (reference sequence). Here the CDR3 DNA reads TGTGCCAGCAGCTCGCGAGAAGGGGGTAACGAAAAACTGTTTTTT. Its protein product is CASSSREGGNEKLFF.

The table lists this clone with a few counts. The chain is built from TRBV9 and TRBJ1-1; 12 nucleotides match TRBD1. Trimming removed 3 bases from V and 0 bases from J; junction bases left unmatched: 21. Germline lookup yields CDR1 SGDLS and CDR2 YYNGEE. CDR3 length: 22 residues. CDR3: CASSAVVTVPRDRGRLNTEAFF. In DNA, the CDR3 is TGTGCCAGCAGCGCTGTAGTAACCGTACCTCGGGACAGGGGGCGCCTGAACACTGAAGCTTTCTTT.

The chain joins TRBV28 to TRBJ2-7, with 8 bases fitting TRBD1. Losses at the gene ends were 6 bases for V and 5 bases for J; bases not matched to a gene: 3. The CDR3 runs to 12 residues. Germline CDR1 reads MDHEN; CDR2 reads SYDVKM. This CDR3 is CASRKDRDEQYF. In nucleotides, the CDR3 is TGTGCCAGCAGAAAGGACAGGGACGAGCAGTACTTC.

This clone was detected a few times. This chain uses TRBV5-1 with TRBJ2-5, with D perhaps matching TRBD2 (6 bases). The CDR3 is made up of 15 amino acids. Germline V gene data show CDR1 as SGHRS and CDR2 as YFSETQ. Trimming removed 0 bases from V and 2 bases from J, with 11 bases in between. This CDR3 reads CASSLELASQETQYF. CDR3 sequence (DNA): TGCGCCAGCAGCTTGGAACTAGCATCTCAAGAGACCCAGTACTTC.

The CDR3 DNA reads as TGTGCCAGCAGTGCTCCCGCGATACTAGCGGAGCACAATGAGCAGTTCTTC. This gives the protein CASSAPAILAEHNEQFF. The chain is built from TRBV9 and TRBJ2-1; 8 nucleotides line up with TRBD2. V trimming: 5 bases; J trimming: 5 bases; junction bases outside the gene matches: 15. CDR1 is SGDLS and CDR2 is YYNGEE in the germline V gene. The CDR3 contains 17 residues.

The V gene is TRBV19, the J gene TRBJ2-5; D gene unclear. Judging by the DNA end, TRBJ2-7 fits better; the J call may be wrong. This CDR3 region has 17 residues. In germline, CDR1 is LNHDA, CDR2 SQIVND (reference sequence). This CDR3 is CASSIDLASALSYEQYF. The CDR3 DNA sequence: TGTGCCAGTAGTATAGATCTGGCGAGCGCGCTCTCCTACGAGCAGTACTTC.

The chain carries TRBV25-1 and TRBJ1-1; D may be TRBD1 (6 bases). CDR3 size: 11 residues. Germline V gene data show CDR1 as MGHDK and CDR2 as SYGVNS. V lost 7 bases and J lost 10, with 13 bases in between. The CDR3 here is CASKGTMRAFF. CDR3 bases: TGTGCCAGCAAGGGGACAATGAGAGCTTTCTTT.

V is TRBV5-4 and J is TRBJ2-2, with 10 nucleotides matching TRBD2. Trimming removed 1 base from V and 4 bases from J; junction bases left unmatched: 10. This CDR3 contains 18 residues. Germline lookup yields CDR1 SGHNT and CDR2 YYREEE (reference sequence). The CDR3 here is CASSLSSGSILVTGELFF. For the CDR3, the DNA is TGTGCCAGCAGCTTGTCTAGCGGGAGCATTCTGGTCACCGGGGAGCTGTTTTTT.

The chain couples TRBV11-2 to TRBJ2-7, with D possibly TRBD2 on 5 matching bases. This CDR3 spans 15 amino acids. The V end lost 7 bases, the J end lost 3 bases, and 19 bases lay between the germline ends. CDR1 SGHAT and CDR2 FQNNGV come from the germline V gene. The CDR3 nucleotides are TGTGCCAGCACCTATTCCGGAGGACGGCGCTACGAGCAGTACTTC. Protein: CASTYSGGRRYEQYF.

V and J are TRBV4-1 and TRBJ2-3, with D hard to call. The CDR3 runs 14 residues. V was trimmed by 2 bases and J by 5 bases, leaving 11 bases between them. From germline, CDR1 is MGHRA and CDR2 YSYEKL. Written as DNA, the CDR3 is TGCGCCAGCAGCCAATTAGGAGTGGGAGATACGCAGTATTTT. Translation: CASSQLGVGDTQYF.

V and J are TRBV7-3 and TRBJ2-6; no firm D call. CDR3 length: 15 amino acids. Trimming took off 3 bases at V and 2 bases at J, with 8 bases between the two ends. The germline V gene encodes CDR1 SGHTA and CDR2 FQGTGA. CDR3 in amino acids: CASSFGVPGANVLTF. CDR3 DNA: TGTGCCAGCAGCTTCGGTGTCCCTGGGGCCAACGTCCTGACTTTC.

The J gene is TRBJ1-6, the V gene TRBV5-1; D is unresolved. CDR1 is SGHRS, CDR2 YFSETQ, per germline. This CDR3 is 18 amino acids long. V was pared by 3 bases and J by 4 bases, with 20 bases between. CDR3 loop: CASSSGSFSSFYNSPLHF. In nucleotides, the CDR3 is TGCGCCAGCAGCTCCGGGAGCTTTTCTTCCTTTTATAATTCACCCCTCCACTTT.

This sequence joins TRBV18 and TRBJ1-1, with TRBD1 identical over 7 bases. Trimming removed 3 bases from V and 0 bases from J; junction bases left unmatched: 4. This CDR3 has 15 amino acids. Germline assignment: CDR1 KGHSH and CDR2 LQKENI. The CDR3 nucleotides read TGTGCCAGCTCACCCCCCGGGACAGTGAACACTGAAGCTTTCTTT. Encoded protein: CASSPPGTVNTEAFF.

The rearrangement uses TRBV7-3 and TRBJ1-1; no firm D call. The CDR3 covers 17 residues. Looked up from germline, CDR1 is SGHTA and CDR2 is FQGTGA. With 6 bases removed from V and 0 bases from J, the gap between germline ends came to 20 bases. The CDR3 nucleotides are TGTGCCAGCAGTACGGACTTCTTTGTGGCCATGAACACTGAAGCTTTCTTT. It yields the protein CASSTDFFVAMNTEAFF.

The V call is TRBV27, the J call TRBJ2-5, with unresolved D. The CDR3 consists of 10 residues. The V gene's germline CDR1 is MNHEY and CDR2 SMNVEV (reference sequence). The V gene lost 8 bases and the J gene lost 3 bases, with 4 bases spanning the gap. Here the CDR3 reads CASSKETQYF. Here the CDR3 DNA reads TGTGCCAGCTCCAAAGAGACCCAGTACTTC.

The chain joins TRBV6-5 to TRBJ2-4, with D possibly matching TRBD1 (5 bases). Germline CDR1 reads MNHEY; CDR2 reads SVGAGI. CDR3 length: 15 residues. The V and J ends lost 10 bases and 0 bases respectively, with 16 bases between them. CDR3 in amino acids: CATSQGGIAKNIQYF. CDR3 sequence (DNA): TGTGCCACCAGCCAGGGTGGGATAGCCAAAAACATTCAGTACTTC.

This clone was seen only a few times. The chain has TRBV5-1 and TRBJ2-1, with TRBD1 as a possible D gene (6 bases). Trimming left V 6 bases short and J 5 bases short, with 12 bases between. CDR1 is SGHRS and CDR2 is YFSETQ in the germline V gene. The CDR3 length is 13 residues. CDR3 sequence: CASTGTTDNEQFF. The CDR3 nucleotides are TGCGCCAGCACCGGGACAACGGACAATGAGCAGTTCTTC.

On this clone: A junction boundary mismatches the germline segment, possibly from a read error. The rearrangement joins TRBV2 to TRBJ1-3, with D possibly TRBD1 on 6 matching bases. Germline V gene lookup returns CDR1 SNHLY and CDR2 FYNNEI. The CDR3 has 12 residues. CDR3 bases: TGTGCCAGCAGCGGGGACACGCTTGGAGCTATTTTT. This sequence encodes CASSGDTLGAIF.